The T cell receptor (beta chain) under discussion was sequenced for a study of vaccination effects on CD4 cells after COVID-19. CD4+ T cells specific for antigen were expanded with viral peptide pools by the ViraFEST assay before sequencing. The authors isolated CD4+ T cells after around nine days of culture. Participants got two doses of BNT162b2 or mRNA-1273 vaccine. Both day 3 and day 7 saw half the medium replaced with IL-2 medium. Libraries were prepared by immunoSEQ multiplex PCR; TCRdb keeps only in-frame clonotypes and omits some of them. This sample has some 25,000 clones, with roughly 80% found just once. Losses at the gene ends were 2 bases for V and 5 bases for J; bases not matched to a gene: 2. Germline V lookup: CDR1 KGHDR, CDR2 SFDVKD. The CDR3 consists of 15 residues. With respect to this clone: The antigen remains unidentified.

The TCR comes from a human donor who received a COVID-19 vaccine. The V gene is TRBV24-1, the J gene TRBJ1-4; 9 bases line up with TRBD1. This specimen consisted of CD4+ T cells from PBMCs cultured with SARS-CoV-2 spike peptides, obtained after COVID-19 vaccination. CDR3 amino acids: CATSDSGTGNEKLFF. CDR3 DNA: TGTGCCACCAGTGATTCCGGGACAGGGAATGAAAAACTGTTTTTT.